The clone carrying this T cell receptor (beta chain) was counted only a few times. This specimen comes from a study of control samples from healthy donors and cancer patients. TCRdb's copy holds only in-frame clones and misses some; the assay was immunoSEQ multiplex PCR. The sample records 100,000 to 150,000 clones, around nine tenths being singletons. The CDR3 extends over 10 amino acids. Germline V gene lookup returns CDR1 MNHEY and CDR2 SVGAGI. V was trimmed by 9 bases and J by 9 bases, leaving 6 bases between them. Input material: blood. The chain couples TRBV6-5 to TRBJ1-6; D ambiguous. This sequence originates from a young man in good health. CDR3 in DNA: TGTGCCAGTCACTCTTCACCCCTCCACTTT. Translation: CASHSSPLHF.